The 26 T cell receptor beta chains given below trace back to one sample, sequenced in a study of T cells in pancreatic ductal adenocarcinoma (TCRdb year 2017). The library was built by means of the immunoSEQ multiplex PCR assay. The table comes from immuneACCESS by way of TCRdb, which keeps in-frame sequences with V and J called. Part of the clones is missing from these tables; in studies checked, under half for an unresolved V gene and the rest for unknown reasons. The sample table shows about 97,000 clones, and about 95% are seen once. The ten largest clones capture 2.5% to 3.5% of the sample. The selected pancreatic ductal adenocarcinoma patients had received surgery without neoadjuvant therapy. Sample: PBMCs. All receptors derive from a human donor with pancreatic ductal adenocarcinoma.

V and J are TRBV2 and TRBJ2-6, with no clear D. The V end was cut by 5 bases, the J end by 0 bases, with 11 bases between. Germline lookup yields CDR1 SNHLY and CDR2 FYNNEI. The CDR3 extends over 16 amino acids. The chain's CDR3 is CASSRLRSSGANVLTF. Written as DNA, the CDR3 is TGTGCCAGCAGTCGACTGAGGAGCTCTGGGGCCAACGTCCTGACTTTC.

DNA for the CDR3: TGTGCCAGCTCACCCGAGGGACTAGCGGGAGAGACCCAGTACTTC. Translating it yields CASSPEGLAGETQYF. This chain uses TRBV18 with TRBJ2-5; TRBD2 agrees at 12 bases. The CDR3 is 15 amino acids. The ends lost 3 bases at V and 4 bases at J; junction bases unmatched: 3. The germline V gene has CDR1 KGHSH and CDR2 LQKENI.

CDR3 sequence (DNA): TGCGCCAGCAGCCTCTACTTAGCGGTCCAAGAGACCCAGTACTTC. Translated, it gives CASSLYLAVQETQYF. The V gene is TRBV4-1, the J gene TRBJ2-5, with a weak D call TRBD2 (6 bases). Germline CDR1 and CDR2: MGHRA and YSYEKL. This CDR3 has 15 residues. Trimming removed 4 bases at V and 1 base at J, with 13 bases between.

CDR3 sequence: CASSLKAGAREQYF. The CDR3 coding sequence is TGTGCCAGCAGCTTAAAAGCGGGAGCTCGGGAGCAGTACTTC. This sequence joins TRBV13 and TRBJ2-7; 8 nucleotides match TRBD2. With 2 bases clipped from V and 7 bases from J, the junction kept 7 bases outside the gene matches. Germline V gene lookup returns CDR1 PRHDT and CDR2 FYEKMQ (reference sequence). The CDR3 is 14 residues long. Full variable domain (outside the CDR3, taken from reference TRBV13 and TRBJ2-7): AAGVIQSPRHLIKEKRETATLKCYPIPRHDTVYWYQQGPGQDPQFLISFYEKMQSDKGSIPDRFSAQQFSDYHSELNMSSLELGDSALYFCASSLKAGAREQYFGPGTRLTVT.

This clone has just one count. The chain links TRBV18 to TRBJ2-5; 8 positions match TRBD1. Germline CDR1 reads KGHSH; CDR2 reads LQKENI. The V and J ends lost 3 bases and 1 base, in that order; junction bases with no gene match: 1. This CDR3 comprises 14 residues. This CDR3 reads CASSPTGVQETQYF. CDR3 sequence (DNA): TGTGCCAGCTCACCGACAGGGGTCCAAGAGACCCAGTACTTC.

This rearrangement joins TRBV30 to TRBJ1-2; weak D call: TRBD1 (5 bases). CDR3 length: 13 residues. Trimming stripped 6 bases from V and 0 bases from J, with 11 bases between. Germline assignment: CDR1 GTSNPN and CDR2 SVGIG (reference sequence). The CDR3 DNA reads TGTGCCTGCCACAGGAGCTCTAACTATGGCTACACCTTC. Protein: CACHRSSNYGYTF.

The chain employs TRBV5-6 and TRBJ2-7; 8 bases align to TRBD1. Germline V lookup: CDR1 SGHDT, CDR2 YYEEEE. This CDR3 contains 14 residues. V lost 4 bases to trimming and J lost 4 bases; unmatched junction nucleotides: 7. As DNA, the CDR3 is TGTGCCAGCAGCGGCAGGGGGCTAGTATACGAGCAGTACTTC. This sequence encodes CASSGRGLVYEQYF.

This clone was seen just once. This sequence joins TRBV15 and TRBJ2-3, with 7 bases fitting TRBD2. V dropped 0 bases and J dropped 1; count of bases not matched to a gene: 7. The CDR3 length is 17 residues. From germline, CDR1 is LNHNV and CDR2 YYDKDF (reference sequence). The DNA of the CDR3 is TGTGCCACCAGCAGAGACCGGGGGGAGTATGGCACAGATACGCAGTATTTT. Amino acids: CATSRDRGEYGTDTQYF.

The rearrangement links TRBV7-2 to TRBJ1-2; 7 bases align to TRBD1. J was trimmed by 7 bases and V by 3 bases; bases with no gene match: 8. Germline V gives CDR1 SGHTA, CDR2 FQGNSA. This CDR3 spans 14 amino acids. DNA for the CDR3: TGTGCCAGCAGCTTGAGGGGGCAGGGCGCTGGCTACACCTTC. This sequence encodes CASSLRGQGAGYTF.

V usage is TRBV6-1 and J usage is TRBJ2-3, with 12 bases matching TRBD2. This CDR3 is built from 15 residues. Germline-derived CDR1 and CDR2 are MNHNS and SASEGT. J lost 6 bases, V lost 5 bases, and 6 bases had no gene match. CDR3 region: CASSPRLAGADTQYF. The CDR3 DNA is TGTGCCAGCAGTCCTCGACTAGCGGGAGCTGATACGCAGTATTTT.

The rearrangement uses TRBV12-2 and TRBJ2-7; the table gives TRBD2 as D, unverified against the DNA. TRBV12-2 is a recognized pseudogene. The CDR3 is 16 amino acids. The CDR3 is CASRDTGTRTFHEQYF. The CDR3 DNA follows: TGTGCAAGTCGCGATACCGGGACTAGAACCTTTCACGAGCAGTACTTC.

The rearrangement joins TRBV10-2 to TRBJ1-3; no clear D. Deletions cut 7 bases from V and 0 bases from J, with 10 bases between. Germline V gives CDR1 WSHSY, CDR2 SAAADI. There are 14 residues in the CDR3. CDR3 bases: TGCGCCAGCATCTCAGGAAGCTCTGGAAACACCATATATTTT. This encodes CASISGSSGNTIYF.

The chain is built from TRBV19 and TRBJ2-7; a possible D gene is TRBD1 (5 bases). Trimming took 5 bases from V and 2 from J, leaving 16 bases between them. Germline-derived CDR1 and CDR2 are LNHDA and SQIVND (reference sequence). The CDR3 totals 15 residues. The CDR3 loop reads CASSWQGSPTYEQYF. CDR3 nucleotide sequence: TGTGCCAGTAGTTGGCAGGGTAGCCCTACCTACGAGCAGTACTTC.

The chain has TRBV5-1 and TRBJ2-3, with 9 positions matching TRBD1. With 5 bases clipped from V and 1 base from J, the junction kept 11 bases outside the gene matches. Germline CDR1 and CDR2: SGHRS and YFSETQ. The CDR3 covers 17 residues. CDR3 in DNA: TGCGCCAGCAGAAGAAAGGGACAGGGTGTGGGCACAGATACGCAGTATTTT. It yields the protein CASRRKGQGVGTDTQYF.

This chain connects TRBV6-5 to TRBJ1-1; the D gene is possibly TRBD1 (5 bases). This CDR3 contains 14 residues. Trimming shortened V by 0 bases and J by 4 bases, and 9 bases separated the two germline ends. Per the germline V gene, CDR1 is MNHEY and CDR2 is SVGAGI. This CDR3 is CASSYSRGGTEAFF. The CDR3 nucleotides are TGTGCCAGCAGTTACTCTAGGGGCGGCACTGAAGCTTTCTTT.

In DNA, the CDR3 is TGTGCCAGCAGTTTGCGGCGGGGGCCCCTGGTCTCCTACGAGCAGTACTTC. Translated: CASSLRRGPLVSYEQYF. This chain connects TRBV27 to TRBJ2-7, with D perhaps TRBD2 (7 bases). Germline CDR1 and CDR2: MNHEY and SMNVEV (reference sequence). The length of the CDR3 is 17 residues. V shed 3 bases and J shed 0 bases, with 18 bases lying between them.

V and J are TRBV10-3 and TRBJ2-1; 7 nucleotides align to TRBD2. The CDR3 contains 13 residues. J lost 8 bases, V lost 4 bases, and 5 bases had no gene match. Germline CDR1 reads ENHRY; CDR2 reads SYGVKD. The CDR3 sequence is CAISGASGDEQFF. Written as DNA, the CDR3 is TGTGCCATCAGTGGCGCTAGCGGCGATGAGCAGTTCTTC.

CDR3 bases: TGCGCCAGCAGTGGGCTAGCGGGAGCGACCCATGAGCAGTTCTTC. This encodes CASSGLAGATHEQFF. The genes are TRBV10-1 and TRBJ2-1, with 10 bases aligning to TRBD2. This CDR3 comprises 15 residues. With V trimmed by 4 bases and J by 8 bases, 8 bases remained unmatched. Germline values: CDR1 WNHNN, CDR2 SYGVQD (reference sequence).

The DNA of the CDR3 is TGTGCCAGCAGCTTAGGGCTAGCGGGAGGGATAGATACGCAGTATTTT. Its protein product is CASSLGLAGGIDTQYF. The rearrangement joins TRBV7-6 to TRBJ2-3; 12 bases are a match to TRBD2. This CDR3 is built from 16 residues. The V segment lost 1 base and the J segment 5 bases; nucleotides outside the gene matches: 4. CDR1 is SGHVS, CDR2 FNYEAQ, per germline.

The chain is built from TRBV28 and TRBJ2-7, with D unresolved. This CDR3 has 13 amino acids. Germline loops: CDR1 MDHEN, CDR2 SYDVKM. Trimming removed 2 bases at V and 0 bases at J, with 5 bases between. CDR3 residues: CASSLPHSYEQYF. The CDR3, as DNA: TGTGCCAGCAGTTTACCACACTCCTACGAGCAGTACTTC.

The chain uses TRBV28 and TRBJ2-7; TRBD1 aligns across 10 bases. V shed 3 bases, J shed 6 bases, and the junction held 8 bases outside the gene matches. Germline V CDR1 and CDR2: MDHEN, SYDVKM. CDR3 length: 15 amino acids. CDR3 DNA: TGTGCCAGCAGTTTCATGGACAGGGGGTTTTCCGAGCAGTACTTC. This encodes CASSFMDRGFSEQYF.

The V and J genes are TRBV11-2 and TRBJ1-1, with D possibly being TRBD1 (5 bases). Deletions cut 3 bases from V and 5 bases from J, with 16 bases between. The CDR3 extends over 15 amino acids. Looked up from germline, CDR1 is SGHAT and CDR2 is FQNNGV. The CDR3 DNA reads TGTGCCAGCAGCTTGGGGGGACCCGGGGAAACTGAAGCTTTCTTT. Its protein product is CASSLGGPGETEAFF.

This chain connects TRBV28 to TRBJ1-5, with D perhaps TRBD1 (6 bases). V dropped 4 bases and J dropped 7 bases, with 17 bases sitting between them. CDR3 length: 15 amino acids. Looked up from germline, CDR1 is MDHEN and CDR2 is SYDVKM. CDR3 loop: CASSSPDSLGQPQHF. The CDR3 nucleotides read TGTGCCAGCAGTTCTCCGGACAGCCTAGGGCAGCCCCAGCATTTT.

The chain links TRBV19 to TRBJ1-2, with 8 bases matching TRBD1. In germline, CDR1 is LNHDA, CDR2 SQIVND (reference sequence). The V segment lost 8 bases and the J segment 4 bases; nucleotides outside the gene matches: 3. CDR3 length: 12 residues. The CDR3 nucleotides are TGTGCCAGTTATACAGGGGGCTATGGCTACACCTTC. Its protein product is CASYTGGYGYTF.

The chain has TRBV4-1 and TRBJ2-3, with TRBD1 matching 10 bases. The CDR3 has 15 residues. Germline V CDR1 and CDR2: MGHRA, YSYEKL. V shed 5 bases, J shed 4 bases, and the junction held 6 bases outside the gene matches. The DNA of the CDR3 is TGCGCCAGCAGCTTGGGACAGGGGTGGTCAGATACGCAGTATTTT. This gives the protein CASSLGQGWSDTQYF.

V usage is TRBV9 and J usage is TRBJ2-1; weak D call: TRBD2 (6 bases). CDR1 and CDR2 from the germline V gene are SGDLS and YYNGEE. V was cut by 0 bases and J by 2 bases, with 15 bases left in between. The CDR3 loop spans 17 amino acids. The CDR3 here is CASSVDESGLTYNEQFF. CDR3 nucleotides: TGTGCCAGCAGCGTAGATGAGAGCGGGTTAACCTACAATGAGCAGTTCTTC.